This T cell receptor (beta chain) was identified during a study of shared clonotypes between healthy human individuals. Looking at the study overall: A couple of women and a few men aged 18 to 49 served as donors. Study outcomes and limitations: Apart from blood, nothing was sampled; tissue repertoires likely differ.

TCRdb's table, derived via immunoSEQ multiplex PCR, lists solely in-frame clones and lacks some. The sample shows 520,000 or so clones, 70% to 80% of them seen only once. Turning to this clone: What it binds is unknown.

This CDR3 is 16 amino acids long. The germline V gene has CDR1 SGHTA and CDR2 FQGTGA. Trimming stripped 4 bases from V and 4 bases from J, with 19 bases between. This clonotype was sampled from a woman in her thirties or forties in good health. Some clones in this sample may be carry-over from other donors' samples. This sequence joins TRBV7-3 and TRBJ1-1; TRBD1 might be the D (5 bases). Sequencing was carried out using PBMCs. The CDR3 sequence is CASSSRRLGLGTEAFF. DNA of the CDR3: TGTGCCAGCAGCTCCCGGCGGTTGGGGCTGGGCACTGAAGCTTTCTTT.